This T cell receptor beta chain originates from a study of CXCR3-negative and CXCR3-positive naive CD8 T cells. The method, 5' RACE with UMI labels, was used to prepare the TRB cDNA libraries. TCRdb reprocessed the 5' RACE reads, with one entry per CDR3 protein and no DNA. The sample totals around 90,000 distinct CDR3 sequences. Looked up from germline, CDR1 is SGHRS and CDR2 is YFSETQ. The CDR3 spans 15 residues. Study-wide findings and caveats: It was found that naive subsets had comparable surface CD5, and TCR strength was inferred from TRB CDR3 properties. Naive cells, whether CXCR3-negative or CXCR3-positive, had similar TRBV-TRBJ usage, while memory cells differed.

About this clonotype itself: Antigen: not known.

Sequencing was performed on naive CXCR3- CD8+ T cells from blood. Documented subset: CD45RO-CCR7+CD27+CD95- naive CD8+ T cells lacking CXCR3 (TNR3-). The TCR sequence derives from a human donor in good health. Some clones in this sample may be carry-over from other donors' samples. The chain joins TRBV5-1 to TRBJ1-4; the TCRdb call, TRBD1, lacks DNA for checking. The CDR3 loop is CASSLDPLGSEKLFF.